Listed below are T cell receptor beta chains from one sample, sequenced in a study of cytomegalovirus exposure and HLA in healthy donors. The data were produced by immunoSEQ multiplex PCR, yet TCRdb's version contains in-frame clones alone and is incomplete. The sample has about 130,000 clones, over 70% seen once; the top ten hold around 4%. Sequenced sample: PBMCs. The origin of the receptors is a man aged 18 to 35 in good health and CMV-seropositive. Each CDR3 is given with its conserved first and last residue. Fields, in order: clone size, D gene, V gene, CDR3 length, J gene, CDR3 DNA, CDR3 protein. A D gene is named only where the DNA matches it firmly. Rows may omit the clone size; those that give it use once, few, many or a size class.

size: .
D: .
V: TRBV7-6
length: 14
J: TRBJ2-7
DNA: TGTGCCAGCAGCCCACAGAGGGGGGGCTACGAGCAGTACTTC
CDR3: CASSPQRGGYEQYF

size: .
D: TRBD1
V: TRBV14
length: 19
J: TRBJ1-2
DNA: TGTGCCAGCAGCCAACTACGGGTGGACAGGGCTCTCGCGGACTATGGCTACACCTTC
CDR3: CASSQLRVDRALADYGYTF

size: .
D: TRBD1
V: TRBV6-5
length: 15
J: TRBJ1-2
DNA: TGTGCCAGCAGTTACGCGGGACAGGGGGCGGATGGCTACACCTTC
CDR3: CASSYAGQGADGYTF

size: once
D: TRBD2
V: TRBV4-1
length: 15
J: TRBJ2-5
DNA: TGCGCCAGCAGCCAAGGGACTAGCGGAAAAGAGACCCAGTACTTC
CDR3: CASSQGTSGKETQYF

size: .
D: .
V: TRBV4-1
length: 15
J: TRBJ2-3
DNA: TGCGCCAGCAGCCAAGAGGCGGCTCGGAAAGGTACGCAGTATTTT
CDR3: CASSQEAARKGTQYF

size: .
D: TRBD1
V: TRBV15
length: 15
J: TRBJ2-2
DNA: TGTGCCACCAGCGGGTGGGACAGGGGGACCGGGGAGCTGTTTTTT
CDR3: CATSGWDRGTGELFF

size: .
D: TRBD1
V: TRBV6-6
length: 15
J: TRBJ1-1
DNA: TGTGCCAGCAGCCCGCTGCGACAGGGTGACACTGAAGCTTTCTTT
CDR3: CASSPLRQGDTEAFF

size: .
D: TRBD2
V: TRBV7-2
length: 18
J: TRBJ2-1
DNA: TGTGCCAGCAGCTTCCGGACTAGCGGGGGGACAACATACAATGAGCAGTTCTTC
CDR3: CASSFRTSGGTTYNEQFF

size: .
D: TRBD1
V: TRBV5-1
length: 14
J: TRBJ1-2
DNA: TGCGCCAGCAGCTTTCTACAGGGGGACTATGGCTACACCTTC
CDR3: CASSFLQGDYGYTF

size: once
D: .
V: TRBV10-2
length: 15
J: TRBJ1-4
DNA: TGCGCCAGCAGTGAGCCGGGGGGCGCAGTTGAAAAACTGTTTTTT
CDR3: CASSEPGGAVEKLFF

size: .
D: .
V: TRBV7-2
length: 14
J: TRBJ2-3
DNA: TGTGCCAGCAGCTTACAGGGCAACACAGATACGCAGTATTTT
CDR3: CASSLQGNTDTQYF

size: .
D: TRBD1
V: TRBV27
length: 17
J: TRBJ1-6
DNA: TGTGCCAGCAGTATTTTCGGGACAGGGGATGAGATTTCACCCCTCCACTTT
CDR3: CASSIFGTGDEISPLHF

size: .
D: TRBD2
V: TRBV4-2
length: 19
J: TRBJ2-2
DNA: TGTGCCAGCAGCCAAGAAGCGGCTAGCGGGAGGTTGGACACCGGGGAGCTGTTTTTT
CDR3: CASSQEAASGRLDTGELFF

size: .
D: TRBD1
V: TRBV7-7
length: 13
J: TRBJ2-1
DNA: TGTGCTAGCAGCCAGGGACAGAACAATGAGCAGTTCTTC
CDR3: CASSQGQNNEQFF

size: .
D: TRBD2
V: TRBV5-8
length: 16
J: TRBJ2-7
DNA: TGTGCCAGCAGCTTGCCCCCCGGACTAGGACTCTACGAGCAGTACTTC
CDR3: CASSLPPGLGLYEQYF

size: .
D: .
V: TRBV4-2
length: 15
J: TRBJ2-3
DNA: TGTGCCAGCAGCCAAACTAGGGGGAGCACAGATACGCAGTATTTT
CDR3: CASSQTRGSTDTQYF

size: .
D: TRBD2
V: TRBV7-2
length: 18
J: TRBJ2-5
DNA: TGTGCCAGCAGCTTAGCTAGCGGGGCATCCCGGTATACAGAGACCCAGTACTTC
CDR3: CASSLASGASRYTETQYF

size: .
D: TRBD1
V: TRBV18
length: 16
J: TRBJ2-1
DNA: TGTGCCAGCTCAAAAAGGGGGACAGGGGGTCTCAATGAGCAGTTCTTC
CDR3: CASSKRGTGGLNEQFF

size: .
D: TRBD1
V: TRBV4-1
length: 16
J: TRBJ1-2
DNA: TGCGCCAGCAGCCAAGAACCGGGACAGGGGGCTGGGGGCTACACCTTC
CDR3: CASSQEPGQGAGGYTF

size: .
D: TRBD2
V: TRBV29-1
length: 15
J: TRBJ2-3
DNA: TGCAGCGTTGAAGATCTTAGTAGCGGGGGGTATACGCAGTATTTT
CDR3: CSVEDLSSGGYTQYF

size: once
D: TRBD1
V: TRBV29-1
length: 18
J: TRBJ2-1
DNA: TGCAGCGTTGCTAAGACAGGGGGATCTTTCACTACGGGCAATGAGCAGTTCTTC
CDR3: CSVAKTGGSFTTGNEQFF

size: .
D: .
V: TRBV7-8
length: 13
J: TRBJ2-3
DNA: TGTGCCAGCAGCTTCGCACTAGCAGATACGCAGTATTTT
CDR3: CASSFALADTQYF

size: .
D: TRBD2
V: TRBV9
length: 19
J: TRBJ2-6
DNA: TGTGCCAGCAGCGAAAGAAGTAGCGGGACCCTCTCTGGGGCCAACGTCCTGACTTTC
CDR3: CASSERSSGTLSGANVLTF

size: few
D: TRBD1
V: TRBV6-5
length: 15
J: TRBJ1-1
DNA: TGTGCCAGCAGACCCCCCGACAGGGCCTTAACTGAAGCTTTCTTT
CDR3: CASRPPDRALTEAFF

size: few
D: .
V: TRBV9
length: 18
J: TRBJ1-6
DNA: TGTGCCAGCAGCGTAGGTTTGGAGGGGACGTCCTATAATTCACCCCTCCACTTT
CDR3: CASSVGLEGTSYNSPLHF

size: few
D: .
V: TRBV7-9
length: 14
J: TRBJ1-1
DNA: TGTGCCAGCAGCCCCCCCAGGGAAAATCCTGAAGCTTTCTTT
CDR3: CASSPPRENPEAFF

size: .
D: TRBD1
V: TRBV13
length: 12
J: TRBJ2-1
DNA: TGTGCCAGCAGCTTAGCCCCGGGACAGTGGTTCTTC
CDR3: CASSLAPGQWFF

size: .
D: TRBD2
V: TRBV15
length: 15
J: TRBJ2-3
DNA: TGTGCCACTCACGCACTAGCGGGAGAAACAGATACGCAGTATTTT
CDR3: CATHALAGETDTQYF

size: few
D: TRBD1
V: TRBV6-1
length: 15
J: TRBJ2-7
DNA: TGTGCCAGCAGTGAAGCGGGACAGGGGGCCGGGGAGCAGTACTTC
CDR3: CASSEAGQGAGEQYF

size: few
D: TRBD2
V: TRBV4-3
length: 17
J: TRBJ2-2
DNA: TGCGCCAGCAGCCAAGATCGGGGGGGCTCGAACACCGGGGAGCTGTTTTTT
CDR3: CASSQDRGGSNTGELFF

size: .
D: .
V: TRBV14
length: 17
J: TRBJ2-2
DNA: TGTGCCAGCAGCCAAGATCTCCCAGGGGGGAAAAACGGGGAGCTGTTTTTT
CDR3: CASSQDLPGGKNGELFF

size: .
D: .
V: TRBV10-2
length: 13
J: TRBJ2-5
DNA: TGCGCCAGCAGTGCCCTGTTACAAGAGACCCAGTACTTC
CDR3: CASSALLQETQYF

size: .
D: TRBD1
V: TRBV19
length: 18
J: TRBJ1-5
DNA: TGTGCCAGTAGTGCGACCACAGGGGTAGTTAGCAGCAATCAGCCCCAGCATTTT
CDR3: CASSATTGVVSSNQPQHF

size: .
D: TRBD2
V: TRBV27
length: 16
J: TRBJ2-5
DNA: TGTGCCAGCAGTTTATGGGCTAGCGGGTTCCAAGAGACCCAGTACTTC
CDR3: CASSLWASGFQETQYF

size: .
D: .
V: TRBV2
length: 15
J: TRBJ2-3
DNA: TGTGCCAGCAAATCGCAGACTTTGAGCCAAGATACGCAGTATTTT
CDR3: CASKSQTLSQDTQYF

size: .
D: .
V: TRBV6-1
length: 14
J: TRBJ1-1
DNA: TGTGCCAGCAGTCCCTATGGTTATTTGACTGAAGCTTTCTTT
CDR3: CASSPYGYLTEAFF

size: .
D: .
V: TRBV2
length: 15
J: TRBJ2-2
DNA: TGTGCCAGCACCCCCGCAGGGGCGAACACCGGGGAGCTGTTTTTT
CDR3: CASTPAGANTGELFF

size: .
D: TRBD1
V: TRBV5-1
length: 14
J: TRBJ1-4
DNA: TGCGCCAGCAGCGGAGGGACAGGGAATGAAAAACTGTTTTTT
CDR3: CASSGGTGNEKLFF

size: .
D: .
V: TRBV5-1
length: 14
J: TRBJ1-4
DNA: TGCGCCAGCAGCTTGGTGGGCGTTGGAGAAAAACTGTTTTTT
CDR3: CASSLVGVGEKLFF

size: .
D: .
V: TRBV6-5
length: 14
J: TRBJ2-7
DNA: TGTGCCAGCAGTTCGTCAGGGTACCTTGGCGAGCAGTACTTC
CDR3: CASSSSGYLGEQYF

size: .
D: TRBD1
V: TRBV6-5
length: 14
J: TRBJ2-7
DNA: TGTGCCAGCAGTGGAAGGGACAGATTATACGAGCAGTACTTC
CDR3: CASSGRDRLYEQYF

size: once
D: .
V: TRBV18
length: 14
J: TRBJ2-7
DNA: TGTGCCAGCTCACCAAATTCAGGGAACTACGAGCAGTACTTC
CDR3: CASSPNSGNYEQYF

size: few
D: .
V: TRBV7-9
length: 11
J: TRBJ2-7
DNA: TGTGCCAGCAGCCCAGGGGCCGAGCAGTACTTC
CDR3: CASSPGAEQYF

size: .
D: .
V: TRBV7-2
length: 13
J: TRBJ1-1
DNA: TGTGCCAGCAGACAGGGACAGAACACTGAAGCTTTCTTT
CDR3: CASRQGQNTEAFF

size: .
D: TRBD1
V: TRBV5-1
length: 13
J: TRBJ1-2
DNA: TGCGCCAGCAGCGGGGACAGCCTCTATGGCTACACCTTC
CDR3: CASSGDSLYGYTF

size: .
D: TRBD2
V: TRBV18
length: 16
J: TRBJ2-3
DNA: TGTGCCAGCTCTCTCTGGACTAGCCGGGAGACAGATACGCAGTATTTT
CDR3: CASSLWTSRETDTQYF

size: .
D: .
V: TRBV11-2
length: 15
J: TRBJ1-3
DNA: TGTGCCAGCAGCTTACTACGAAACTCTGGAAACACCATATATTTT
CDR3: CASSLLRNSGNTIYF

size: .
D: .
V: TRBV4-3
length: 13
J: TRBJ1-4
DNA: TGCGCCAGCAGCCCCCGGGCGGGTGAAAAACTGTTTTTT
CDR3: CASSPRAGEKLFF

size: .
D: TRBD2
V: TRBV10-3
length: 16
J: TRBJ2-3
DNA: TGTGCCATCAGTGCTAGCGGGGGGGCGAGCACAGATACGCAGTATTTT
CDR3: CAISASGGASTDTQYF